The 20 T cell receptor beta chains below were found in one sample sequenced in a study of siplizumab effects on memory and regulatory T cells. Sequenced by immunoSEQ multiplex PCR; TCRdb stores in-frame clones only, minus some. The data contain more than 95,000 clones, about 93% of them singletons. The sequencing sample was made of Tregs sorted from blood. The origin of the receptors is a human donor in good health.

The V call is TRBV7-9, the J call TRBJ2-7, with TRBD2 identical over 8 bases. Germline trimming cut 6 bases from V and 0 bases from J; bases unmatched to any gene: 19. This CDR3 has 19 residues. CDR1 is SEHNR, CDR2 FQNEAQ, per germline (reference sequence). The CDR3 loop reads CASSSTGTSKAPSSYEQYF. CDR3 in DNA: TGTGCCAGCAGTTCGACCGGGACTAGTAAGGCCCCGAGCTCCTACGAGCAGTACTTC. Combining the CDR3 with reference TRBV7-9 and TRBJ2-7 gives the whole variable domain DTGVSQNPRHKITKRGQNVTFRCDPISEHNRLYWYRQTLGQGPEFLTYFQNEAQLEKSRLLSDRFSAERPKGSFSTLEIQRTEQGDSAMYLCASSSTGTSKAPSSYEQYFGPGTRLTVT.

The chain links TRBV6-1 to TRBJ2-5; D may correspond to TRBD1 or TRBD2 (5 bases each). Germline lookup yields CDR1 MNHNS and CDR2 SASEGT. V dropped 7 bases and J dropped 4 bases, with 19 bases sitting between them. The CDR3 contains 15 residues. The CDR3 region is CASTEQPGPRETQYF. CDR3 nucleotide sequence: TGTGCCAGCACCGAACAACCGGGACCGAGAGAGACCCAGTACTTC.

The chain links TRBV30 to TRBJ2-2; D might be TRBD2 (5 bases). Between the trimmed V and J ends, which lost 0 bases and 6 bases, there was a span of 11 bases. The CDR3 spans 14 residues. In germline, CDR1 is GTSNPN, CDR2 SVGIG (reference sequence). The chain's CDR3 is CAWSVVGAPGELFF. As DNA, the CDR3 is TGTGCCTGGAGTGTTGTGGGAGCCCCCGGGGAGCTGTTTTTT.

The V and J genes are TRBV19 and TRBJ2-3; D gene unclear. Trimming removed 3 bases from V and 0 bases from J, with 10 bases in between. The germline V gene has CDR1 LNHDA and CDR2 SQIVND (reference sequence). CDR3 length equals 15 residues. The CDR3 loop reads CASSMIGSSTDTQYF. DNA for the CDR3: TGTGCCAGTAGTATGATCGGGTCGAGCACAGATACGCAGTATTTT. Supplemented by reference TRBV19 and TRBJ2-3, the full variable domain reads DGGITQSPKYLFRKEGQNVTLSCEQNLNHDAMYWYRQDPGQGLRLIYYSQIVNDFQKGDIAEGYSVSREKKESFPLTVTSAQKNPTAFYLCASSMIGSSTDTQYFGPGTRLTVL.

This clone was seen a few times. The chain couples TRBV18 to TRBJ1-2; the D is unclear. The CDR3 spans 14 residues. Germline CDR1 reads KGHSH; CDR2 reads LQKENI. V shed 5 bases and J shed 3 bases, with 13 bases lying between them. CDR3 nucleotide sequence: TGTGCCAGCTCAGCCGGAGGGAGATACTATGGCTACACCTTC. Amino acids: CASSAGGRYYGYTF.

The chain combines TRBV5-1 with TRBJ2-7, with 9 nucleotides matching TRBD1. CDR3 size: 17 residues. V was pared by 4 bases and J by 0 bases, with 11 bases of the junction left unmatched. CDR1 is SGHRS and CDR2 is YFSETQ in the germline V gene. The CDR3 DNA sequence: TGCGCCAGCAGCGCAACCGGGACAGGGAGAAGCTCCTACGAGCAGTACTTC. It is translated as CASSATGTGRSSYEQYF.

V gene TRBV27 combines with J gene TRBJ2-2; TRBD1 aligns across 9 bases. V dropped 8 bases and J dropped 3; count of bases not matched to a gene: 7. This CDR3 has 15 amino acids. Germline V CDR1 and CDR2: MNHEY, SMNVEV (reference sequence). For the CDR3, the DNA is TGTGCCAGCGGGGCCGGGACAGGGTACACCGGGGAGCTGTTTTTT. Translated: CASGAGTGYTGELFF.

This clone showed up just once. The CDR3 region is CASSVNRGRRGGYTF. DNA for the CDR3: TGTGCCAGCAGCGTAAACAGGGGGAGGCGCGGGGGCTACACCTTC. J is TRBJ1-2 and V is TRBV2; 8 bases are shared with TRBD1. This CDR3 spans 15 amino acids. With 6 bases clipped from V and 8 bases from J, the junction kept 14 bases outside the gene matches. Looked up from germline, CDR1 is SNHLY and CDR2 is FYNNEI.

The count of this clone is one. CDR3 residues: CASSGGQGAWGYTF. The CDR3 DNA reads TGTGCCAGCAGCGGGGGACAGGGGGCTTGGGGCTACACCTTC. The chain has TRBV5-4 and TRBJ1-2, with 12 bases matching TRBD1. With 4 bases clipped from V and 8 bases from J, the junction kept 6 bases outside the gene matches. Germline CDR1 SGHNT, CDR2 YYREEE (reference sequence). The CDR3 sequence is 14 residues long.

This clone has just a few counts. The V and J genes are TRBV5-1 and TRBJ1-1; unclear D gene. The CDR3 sequence is 13 residues long. Germline values: CDR1 SGHRS, CDR2 YFSETQ. With 1 base removed from V and 7 bases from J, the gap between germline ends came to 11 bases. The CDR3 bases are TGCGCCAGCAGCTTGCTGGGAGCGAGTGAAGCTTTCTTT. Translation: CASSLLGASEAFF.

V gene TRBV29-1 combines with J gene TRBJ2-5; D gene uncertain. CDR1 SQVTM and CDR2 ANQGSEA come from the germline V gene. Trimming shortened V by 4 bases and J by 5 bases, and 8 bases separated the two germline ends. The CDR3 extends over 11 amino acids. CDR3 DNA: TGCAGCGTTGCCCTAGAGGAGACCCAGTACTTC. Encoded protein: CSVALEETQYF.

V usage is TRBV7-2 and J usage is TRBJ2-7; D remains unclear. V was cut by 5 bases and J by 7 bases, with 18 bases left in between. The CDR3 is 14 amino acids. CDR1 SGHTA and CDR2 FQGNSA come from the germline V gene. The CDR3 sequence is CASSPRVPMGEQYF. The CDR3 region has the DNA TGTGCCAGCAGCCCTAGGGTCCCCATGGGGGAGCAGTACTTC. Looking up the rest from reference TRBV7-2 and TRBJ2-7 gives the full variable domain: GAGVSQSPSNKVTEKGKDVELRCDPISGHTALYWYRQSLGQGLEFLIYFQGNSAPDKSGLPSDRFSAERTGGSVSTLTIQRTQQEDSAVYLCASSPRVPMGEQYFGPGTRLTVT.

The chain combines TRBV20-1 with TRBJ2-1; D ambiguous. Germline loops: CDR1 DFQATT, CDR2 SNEGSKA (reference sequence). With 2 bases removed from V and 12 bases from J, the gap between germline ends came to 8 bases. This CDR3 has 10 residues. The CDR3 DNA reads TGCAGTGCTAGAAGCGTTGCGCAGTTCTTC. Protein: CSARSVAQFF.

DNA of the CDR3: TGCGCCAGCAGCCAAGGACGGGAAATAGCCTACGAGCAGTACTTC. Protein product: CASSQGREIAYEQYF. The chain uses TRBV4-1 and TRBJ2-7, with a possible D match to TRBD2 (5 bases). Germline assignment: CDR1 MGHRA and CDR2 YSYEKL. This CDR3 has 15 residues. V lost 1 base and J 2 bases, leaving 12 bases between the germline ends.

The V gene is TRBV4-1, the J gene TRBJ1-4, with a possible D match to TRBD1 (5 bases). The germline V and J ends were trimmed by 1 base and 6 bases, with 12 bases remaining between them. The CDR3 covers 15 residues. Looked up from germline, CDR1 is MGHRA and CDR2 is YSYEKL. CDR3 sequence: CASSQGTGRYEKLFF. The CDR3 DNA follows: TGCGCCAGCAGCCAAGGAACGGGGCGGTATGAAAAACTGTTTTTT.

This clone was seen a handful of times. This sequence joins TRBV5-1 and TRBJ1-6; a weak D match, TRBD1 (5 bases). Germline assignment: CDR1 SGHRS and CDR2 YFSETQ. Trimming stripped 0 bases from V and 6 bases from J, with 13 bases between. The CDR3 totals 16 residues. CDR3 nucleotide sequence: TGCGCCAGCAGCTTGGAGTGGCAGGGCTCTAATTCACCCCTCCACTTT. Residues: CASSLEWQGSNSPLHF.

The chain employs TRBV19 and TRBJ1-2; D may be TRBD1 (5 bases). The CDR3 is 14 amino acids. Trimming shortened V by 7 bases and J by 5 bases, and 17 bases separated the two germline ends. Germline V gives CDR1 LNHDA, CDR2 SQIVND (reference sequence). The CDR3 is CASTIGADLYGYTF. The CDR3 coding sequence is TGTGCCAGTACCATCGGGGCCGACCTTTATGGCTACACCTTC.

The V call is TRBV11-2, the J call TRBJ1-2; D is undetermined. Trimming stripped 1 base from V and 2 bases from J, with 8 bases between. CDR3 length: 14 residues. Germline values: CDR1 SGHAT, CDR2 FQNNGV. CDR3 nucleotide sequence: TGTGCCAGCAGCTTAGGGTTGGCGAACTATGGCTACACCTTC. This gives the protein CASSLGLANYGYTF.

This chain joins TRBV27 and TRBJ1-2; a weak D match, TRBD1 (5 bases). Germline V gives CDR1 MNHEY, CDR2 SMNVEV (reference sequence). V lost 3 bases and J lost 0, with 11 bases in between. The CDR3 consists of 15 residues. CDR3 in amino acids: CASSFLGVANYGYTF. In DNA, the CDR3 is TGTGCCAGCAGTTTTTTGGGGGTAGCTAACTATGGCTACACCTTC.

Details on this clone: The junction and the germline gene differ at one end; a read error may be behind it. This rearrangement joins TRBV2 to TRBJ2-3; 9 bases map to TRBD1. Germline V gene sequence: CDR1 SNHLY, CDR2 FYNNEI. There are 15 residues in the CDR3. The CDR3 sequence is CASRDSGQGTDTQYF. The DNA of the CDR3 is TGTGCCAGCAGAGACTCGGGACAGGGCACTGATACGCAGTATTTT.